This T cell receptor (beta chain) was observed in a study of T-cell memory formation after mild COVID-19. This CDR3 has 14 amino acids. V was trimmed by 5 bases and J by 3 bases, leaving 11 bases between them. TCRdb processed the 5' RACE reads anew with MiXCR; each CDR3 protein has one entry. The sample consists of fewer than 350,000 distinct CDR3 sequences, roughly 18% of them appearing once. General study points: Researchers report contracting CD4+ clones mostly in CM and EM, with CD8+ clones in EMRA.

Ten or more counts support this clonotype. Its target is not known. The chain combines TRBV12-3 or TRBV12-4 with TRBJ1-3; no clear D gene. This sequence was found in a man aged 18 to 30 who had mild COVID-19 (a few samples of this study predate the infection). Cell type and time point are not known. The sequencing input was PBMCs or a T cell subset sorted from them (not recorded which). CDR3 sequence reads: CASSPSAGGNTIYF. In DNA form, the CDR3 reads TGTGCCAGCAGTCCGTCGGCGGGTGGAAACACCATATATTTT.